The 24 T cell receptor beta chains in this list originate from one sample, sequenced in a study of shared clonotypes between healthy human individuals. Profiled with immunoSEQ multiplex PCR; TCRdb holds only in-frame clones, not every one. Among about 2 million clones, about 94% were seen once, and the ten largest hold 1.1%. CD8 cells classed as naive were CD45RO-negative and positively selected for CCR7, excluding terminally differentiated effector memory CD45RA+ cells. Sequenced: naive CD8+ T cells sorted from blood. These receptors were obtained from a man between 18 and 29 years old in good health.

This chain links TRBV10-3 with TRBJ2-7; 11 bases are shared with TRBD1. This CDR3 comprises 15 residues. V lost 2 bases, J lost 4 bases, and 4 bases stayed unmatched. In germline, CDR1 is ENHRY, CDR2 SYGVKD. Here the CDR3 DNA reads TGTGCCATCAGTGAGGGACAGGGGGCGCCTTACGAGCAGTACTTC. Encoded protein: CAISEGQGAPYEQYF.

The count of this clone is one. The chain joins TRBV6-5 to TRBJ1-2; no firm D call. The CDR3 totals 14 residues. Trimming removed 6 bases at V and 5 bases at J, with 16 bases between. Germline CDR1 is MNHEY and CDR2 is SVGAGI. In DNA form, the CDR3 reads TGTGCCAGCAGATTCCTCAGGAGCGATTATGGCTACACCTTC. This translates into CASRFLRSDYGYTF.

The gene calls are TRBV4-2 and TRBJ1-1; D might be TRBD1 (6 bases). V lost 1 base and J 8 bases, leaving 17 bases between the germline ends. From germline, CDR1 is LGHNA and CDR2 YNFKEQ. The CDR3 is 15 residues long. In DNA form, the CDR3 reads TGTGCCAGCAGCCAAGGGACAGTAGACAGCGAAGAAGCTTTCTTT. Translating gives CASSQGTVDSEEAFF.

Regarding this clone: Because the CDR3's place on the DNA is in doubt, the DNA is left out and the CDR3 is given as listed by TCRdb. This chain uses TRBV1 with TRBJ2-7; the table names TRBD1, a call not compared with the DNA. TRBV1 is assigned pseudogene status. Both ends counted, the CDR3 spans 17 residues. CDR3 sequence reads: CTSSQDWGQGASYEQYF.

The chain couples TRBV6-1 to TRBJ1-2, with 10 bases identical to TRBD1. The CDR3 runs to 15 residues. V dropped 4 bases and J dropped 4; count of bases not matched to a gene: 6. The germline V gene encodes CDR1 MNHNS and CDR2 SASEGT. The CDR3 sequence is CASSGGTGVGYGYTF. The CDR3 region has the DNA TGTGCCAGCAGTGGAGGGACAGGGGTAGGCTATGGCTACACCTTC.

The chain joins TRBV18 to TRBJ1-2; D is undetermined. The germline gives CDR1 KGHSH, CDR2 LQKENI. The CDR3 extends over 13 amino acids. V shed 0 bases and J shed 1 base, with 3 bases lying between them. The CDR3 DNA is TGTGCCAGCTCACCACCCAATAACTATGGCTACACCTTC. Amino acid sequence: CASSPPNNYGYTF. The whole variable domain, remainder taken from reference TRBV18 and TRBJ1-2, is NAGVMQNPRHLVRRRGQEARLRCSPMKGHSHVYWYRQLPEEGLKFMVYLQKENIIDESGMPKERFSAEFPKEGPSILRIQQVVRGDSAAYFCASSPPNNYGYTFGSGTRLTVV.

V is TRBV7-2 and J is TRBJ1-5; 7 nucleotides line up with TRBD1. Germline CDR1 is SGHTA and CDR2 is FQGNSA. This CDR3 has 19 residues. V was clipped by 5 bases and J by 0 bases; unmatched bases: 16. DNA of the CDR3: TGTGCCAGCAGCCAGAACACAGGGGATCAGGCCTATAGCAATCAGCCCCAGCATTTT. It codes for CASSQNTGDQAYSNQPQHF.

The CDR3 is CASSIVADSPYEQYF. The CDR3 DNA follows: TGTGCCAGTAGTATAGTTGCGGACTCCCCATACGAGCAGTACTTC. The chain recombines TRBV19 with TRBJ2-7; perhaps TRBD2 as D (5 bases). The CDR3 covers 15 residues. V shed 1 base and J shed 4 bases, with 14 bases lying between them. Germline values: CDR1 LNHDA, CDR2 SQIVND (reference sequence). The full variable domain, in which reference TRBV19 and TRBJ2-7 provide the parts outside the CDR3, is DGGITQSPKYLFRKEGQNVTLSCEQNLNHDAMYWYRQDPGQGLRLIYYSQIVNDFQKGDIAEGYSVSREKKESFPLTVTSAQKNPTAFYLCASSIVADSPYEQYFGPGTRLTVT.

The chain carries TRBV27 and TRBJ1-4, with D maybe TRBD1 (6 bases). The germline CDR1 and CDR2 sequences are MNHEY and SMNVEV (reference sequence). The CDR3 loop spans 15 amino acids. Trimming stripped 6 bases from V and 8 bases from J, with 19 bases between. CDR3 region: CASSPIDRFSEKLFF. In DNA form, the CDR3 reads TGTGCCAGCAGCCCAATCGACAGGTTCTCCGAAAAACTGTTTTTT.

This clone was counted at least ten times. This rearrangement joins TRBV30 to TRBJ1-1, with D perhaps matching TRBD1 (5 bases). V lost 0 bases and J lost 6, with 14 bases in between. Germline CDR1 GTSNPN, CDR2 SVGIG (reference sequence). The CDR3 runs 14 residues. The CDR3 DNA is TGTGCCTGGAGTGTAGCAGGGAAAATAGCTGAAGCTTTCTTT. This encodes CAWSVAGKIAEAFF.

Only one count was recorded for this clone. The rearrangement uses TRBV6-1 and TRBJ2-1, with a tentative D call TRBD1 (5 bases). Trimming shortened V by 0 bases and J by 5 bases, and 17 bases separated the two germline ends. The CDR3 contains 17 residues. The germline V gene encodes CDR1 MNHNS and CDR2 SASEGT. CDR3 nucleotides: TGTGCCAGCAGTGAAGCTCTTGACATAGGGGCACACAATGAGCAGTTCTTC. Translated: CASSEALDIGAHNEQFF.

This chain uses TRBV7-8 with TRBJ1-5; D is uncertain. The CDR3 loop spans 16 amino acids. Germline lookup yields CDR1 SGHVS and CDR2 FQNEAQ. V shed 0 bases and J shed 2 bases, with 11 bases lying between them. The CDR3 sequence is CASSLAHGQGNQPQHF. DNA for the CDR3: TGTGCCAGCAGCTTAGCGCATGGGCAGGGCAATCAGCCCCAGCATTTT.

J is TRBJ1-5 and V is TRBV19; unclear D gene. The germline V and J ends were trimmed by 5 bases and 3 bases, with 17 bases remaining between them. CDR1 LNHDA and CDR2 SQIVND come from the germline V gene (reference sequence). There are 16 residues in the CDR3. The CDR3 DNA follows: TGTGCCAGTAGTGCGCGACTTGGAGAACTCAATCAGCCCCAGCATTTT. Translation: CASSARLGELNQPQHF.

The V gene is TRBV5-6, the J gene TRBJ1-4; tentatively, D is TRBD1 (5 bases). Trimming pared 1 base from V and 8 bases from J, leaving 15 bases between. The CDR3 has 15 residues. Germline V gene data show CDR1 as SGHDT and CDR2 as YYEEEE. The CDR3 region has the DNA TGTGCCAGCAGCTTGAGTCCGGGGCTAGGGGAAAAACTGTTTTTT. The encoded protein is CASSLSPGLGEKLFF. The entire variable domain, with the rest obtained from reference TRBV5-6 and TRBJ1-4, is as follows: DAGVTQSPTHLIKTRGQQVTLRCSPKSGHDTVSWYQQALGQGPQFIFQYYEEEERQRGNFPDRFSGHQFPNYSSELNVNALLLGDSALYLCASSLSPGLGEKLFFGSGTQLSVL.

V and J are TRBV7-9 and TRBJ2-4; D remains unclear. This CDR3 comprises 15 residues. Deletions cut 5 bases from V and 1 base from J, with 12 bases between. Per the germline V gene, CDR1 is SEHNR and CDR2 is FQNEAQ (reference sequence). This chain's CDR3 is CASSGVVDAKNIQYF. DNA of the CDR3: TGTGCCAGCAGCGGGGTTGTGGATGCCAAAAACATTCAGTACTTC. The full variable domain, with the rest looked up from reference TRBV7-9 and TRBJ2-4, is DTGVSQNPRHKITKRGQNVTFRCDPISEHNRLYWYRQTLGQGPEFLTYFQNEAQLEKSRLLSDRFSAERPKGSFSTLEIQRTEQGDSAMYLCASSGVVDAKNIQYFGAGTRLSVL.

To note about this clone: Other DNA sequences of this sample code for an identical CDR3. The chain joins TRBV5-6 to TRBJ2-3; no definite D call. The CDR3 contains 13 residues. Germline CDR1 SGHDT, CDR2 YYEEEE. Deletions cut 0 bases from V and 2 bases from J, with 4 bases between. Written as DNA, the CDR3 is TGTGCCAGCAGCTTGGACTACACAGATACGCAGTATTTT. Translated: CASSLDYTDTQYF.

The rearrangement uses TRBV19 and TRBJ1-6, with D unresolved. Germline-derived CDR1 and CDR2 are LNHDA and SQIVND (reference sequence). V was cut by 6 bases and J by 0 bases, with 12 bases left in between. This CDR3 comprises 16 residues. CDR3 sequence (DNA): TGTGCCAGTAGCACGGACGGCAGCTCCTATAATTCACCCCTCCACTTT. Translation: CASSTDGSSYNSPLHF.

On this clone itself: This sample also contains other DNA sequences that code for the same CDR3. The chain combines TRBV13 with TRBJ2-7; TRBD1 or TRBD2 may be the D gene (5 bases each). V lost 6 bases to trimming and J lost 3 bases, with 12 bases between them. The CDR3 is 13 amino acids. CDR1 is PRHDT, CDR2 FYEKMQ, per germline (reference sequence). The CDR3 reads CASSTGTGYEQYF. DNA for the CDR3: TGTGCCAGCAGTACCGGGACCGGCTACGAGCAGTACTTC.

The chain couples TRBV29-1 to TRBJ1-1, with a weak D call TRBD1 (6 bases). V was shortened by 1 base and J by 2 bases, with 20 bases between the two germline ends. Germline values: CDR1 SQVTM, CDR2 ANQGSEA. CDR3 length: 17 residues. CDR3 sequence reads: CSVEVIGRAGVNTEAFF. DNA of the CDR3: TGCAGCGTTGAAGTCATAGGGCGGGCAGGGGTAAACACTGAAGCTTTCTTT.

This chain joins TRBV4-3 and TRBJ2-3; D not resolved. The CDR3 runs 16 residues. Trimming took off 1 base at V and 0 bases at J, with 11 bases between the two ends. From germline, CDR1 is LGHNA and CDR2 YSLEER. The CDR3 protein is CASSQGVAASTDTQYF. As DNA, the CDR3 is TGCGCCAGCAGCCAAGGGGTCGCAGCTAGCACAGATACGCAGTATTTT.

This chain connects TRBV13 to TRBJ1-1; no clear D. Trimming took 2 bases from V and 5 from J, leaving 9 bases between them. The CDR3 is 13 amino acids. Germline assignment: CDR1 PRHDT and CDR2 FYEKMQ (reference sequence). CDR3 DNA sequence: TGTGCCAGCAGCTTAATGTTAGTAACTGAAGCTTTCTTT. Translation gives CASSLMLVTEAFF. Variable domain in full (rest from reference TRBV13 and TRBJ1-1): AAGVIQSPRHLIKEKRETATLKCYPIPRHDTVYWYQQGPGQDPQFLISFYEKMQSDKGSIPDRFSAQQFSDYHSELNMSSLELGDSALYFCASSLMLVTEAFFGQGTRLTVV.

The chain links TRBV7-8 to TRBJ1-2, with D perhaps TRBD1 (6 bases). The V end lost 2 bases, the J end lost 2 bases, and 9 bases lay between the germline ends. The germline V gene encodes CDR1 SGHVS and CDR2 FQNEAQ. The CDR3 is made up of 14 amino acids. In DNA form, the CDR3 reads TGTGCCAGCAGCTTAAGGACAGCCAACTATGGCTACACCTTC. Translated: CASSLRTANYGYTF.

This rearrangement joins TRBV4-3 to TRBJ2-5; D gene unclear. The DNA end favors TRBJ2-7, so the J call may be wrong. The CDR3 length is 14 residues. Germline CDR1 LGHNA, CDR2 YSLEER. For the CDR3, the DNA is TGCGCCAGCAGCCAGACCGGATCTGCCTACGAGCAGTACTTC. This translates into CASSQTGSAYEQYF.

The rearrangement links TRBV29-1 to TRBJ1-6, with D maybe TRBD1 (6 bases). This CDR3 spans 18 amino acids. V was clipped by 7 bases and J by 0 bases, with 22 bases between them. Germline CDR1 reads SQVTM; CDR2 reads ANQGSEA. CDR3 coding DNA: TGCAGCGGGTACCCGGACAGCTCAGGAAGCTCCTATAATTCACCCCTCCACTTT. It encodes CSGYPDSSGSSYNSPLHF.